This TCR beta chain was observed in a study of beta chain features in type 1 diabetes. General study findings and limits: Cells carrying high TCR expression could end up over-represented when cDNA is sequenced.

About this clone: Its target is unknown.

Expressed TCRB transcripts were sequenced because the entire RNA isolate underwent reverse transcription. Some clones are missing from TCRdb's copy, which holds only in-frame ones; the method was immunoSEQ multiplex PCR. The table shows hundreds of thousands of clones, with 14% occurring only once. Trimming stripped 2 bases from V and 5 bases from J, with 16 bases between. The CDR3 totals 15 residues. The germline gives CDR1 SEHNR, CDR2 FQNEAQ (reference sequence). The rearrangement joins TRBV7-9 to TRBJ2-7; tentative D call: TRBD1 (6 bases). The clonotype comes from a man aged 25 to 45 in good health. Sequencing input: central memory CD4+ T cells from blood. The DNA for the CDR3 is TGTGCCAGCAGCTTATCGGCACAGGGTCATCACGAGCAGTACTTC. Residues: CASSLSAQGHHEQYF.